This is a list of T cell receptor beta chains from one sample in a study of HIV-infected patients and healthy controls. TCRdb recomputed calls from the 5' RACE reads with MiXCR, one row per CDR3 protein. There are approximately 17,000 distinct CDR3 sequences in the sample; 9.4% occur only once, and 4.5% to 6% lies in the top ten. Sequencing input: blood. Receptors originate from an adult in good health. CDR3s include the opening cysteine and the closing phenylalanine or tryptophan. A D gene is named only where the DNA matches it firmly. The listing skips clone size in some rows; elsewhere it reads once, few, many or a size class.

TRBV6-1	.	.	TRBJ2-3	14	TGTGCCAGCAGACGGACAGATAGCACAGATACGCAGTATTTT	CASRRTDSTDTQYF
TRBV4-1	.	medium-sized	TRBJ1-5	15	TGCGCCAGCAGCCACGTACAGGGCTCCAATCAGCCCCAGCATTTT	CASSHVQGSNQPQHF
TRBV10-3	.	.	TRBJ2-1	15	TGTGCCATCAGTGAGTCGGACCAACTATGGGGTGAGCAGTTCTTC	CAISESDQLWGEQFF
TRBV5-5	.	many	TRBJ1-1	14	TGTGCCAGCAGCTCGTCGGGGACCAACACTGAAGCTTTCTTT	CASSSSGTNTEAFF
TRBV4-3	TRBD2	.	TRBJ2-1	16	TGCGCCAGCAGCCAAGCTGCGCTAGCGGGAGCCTATGAGCAGTTCTTC	CASSQAALAGAYEQFF
TRBV5-1	.	.	TRBJ2-6	15	TGCGCCAGCAGCCCCGCCCTCTCTGGGGCCAACGTCCTGACTTTC	CASSPALSGANVLTF
TRBV7-8	.	many	TRBJ1-4	17	TGTGCCAGCAGCTTACAAGCCAGGTCAACATCTAATGAAAAACTGTTTTTT	CASSLQARSTSNEKLFF
TRBV27	.	.	TRBJ1-3	15	TGTGCCAGCAGTACCGACTTCTTTTCTGGAAACACCATATATTTT	CASSTDFFSGNTIYF
TRBV5-1	.	many	TRBJ2-3	14	TGCGCCAGCAGCTTGAGGACTTCCACAGATACGCAGTATTTT	CASSLRTSTDTQYF
TRBV29-1	.	many	TRBJ2-1	13	TGCAGCGTTCTAGCTACCTCCTACAATGAGCAGTTCTTC	CSVLATSYNEQFF
TRBV7-2	TRBD1	medium-sized	TRBJ2-5	14	TGTGCCAGCAGCCCAGGACAGGGGGCTAAGACCCAGTACTTC	CASSPGQGAKTQYF
TRBV2	.	medium-sized	TRBJ2-5	15	TGTGCCAGCAGTGAGAACCCAGGGAGCTTCGGGACCCAGTACTTC	CASSENPGSFGTQYF
TRBV6-2/TRBV6-3	TRBD2	.	TRBJ2-3	17	TGTGCCAGCAGTTCTGTCACTAGCGGGAAAGGAGGATATACGCAGTATTTT	CASSSVTSGKGGYTQYF
TRBV12-3/TRBV12-4	.	many	TRBJ2-5	11	TGTGCCAGCAGTTTCAAAGAGACCCAGTACTTC	CASSFKETQYF
TRBV5-1	.	medium-sized	TRBJ2-3	14	TGCGCCAGCAGCGGCGGGACGCGCACAGATACGCAGTATTTT	CASSGGTRTDTQYF
TRBV20-1	.	many	TRBJ1-5	14	TGCAGTGCTGTCCCGGGGGGCGGGTTGCTACCCCAGCATTTT	CSAVPGGGLLPQHF
TRBV6-5	.	medium-sized	TRBJ2-1	10	TGTGCCAGCGGGAACTCTGAGCAGTTCTTC	CASGNSEQFF
TRBV4-3	.	.	TRBJ1-1	15	TGCGCCAGCAGCCAAGATCGAGACACCTACACTGAAGCTTTCTTT	CASSQDRDTYTEAFF
TRBV5-1	TRBD2	many	TRBJ2-1	13	TGCGCCAGCTGGATTAGCGGGAGCAATGAGCAGTTCTTC	CASWISGSNEQFF
TRBV12-3/TRBV12-4	.	many	TRBJ2-7	13	TGTGCCAGCAGCCCTGGGGGGACCTACGAGCAGTACTTC	CASSPGGTYEQYF
TRBV19	TRBD1	many	TRBJ1-1	14	TGTGCCAGTACCGTGTTAGGGACAGGGGGTGAAGCTTTCTTT	CASTVLGTGGEAFF
TRBV7-2	.	many	TRBJ1-5	13	TGTGCCAGCAGCTTAGAGGGGGGTCAGCCCCAGCATTTT	CASSLEGGQPQHF
TRBV19	.	medium-sized	TRBJ1-4	15	TGTGCCAGTAGGACCCTACCGGGACCTAAGGAAAAACTGTTTTTT	CASRTLPGPKEKLFF
TRBV12-3/TRBV12-4	TRBD2	many	TRBJ2-1	14	TGTGCCAGCAGTTTGCTAGCGGGAGGGGGTGAGCAGTTCTTC	CASSLLAGGGEQFF
TRBV20-1	TRBD2	medium-sized	TRBJ2-3	14	TGCAGTGCACCCCGACTAGCGGGCGCAGATACGCAGTATTTT	CSAPRLAGADTQYF
TRBV10-3	TRBD1	.	TRBJ1-2	15	TGTGCCATCAGTGAGTCAGGAGGGGGCAACTATGGCTACACCTTC	CAISESGGGNYGYTF
TRBV27	TRBD1	many	TRBJ2-5	16	TGTGCCAGCAGCCCGATCGGGACAGCCCCCCAAGAGACCCAGTACTTC	CASSPIGTAPQETQYF
TRBV18	.	few	TRBJ2-3	12	TGTGCCAGCTCACCCGACCATGATACGCAGTATTTT	CASSPDHDTQYF
TRBV5-5	.	many	TRBJ1-3	14	TGTGCCAGCAGCTTGTCCCACTCTGGAAACACCATATATTTT	CASSLSHSGNTIYF
TRBV5-1	.	few	TRBJ2-4	16	TGCGCCAGCAGCCATGGGTCCTTAGGGACCAAAAACATTCAGTACTTC	CASSHGSLGTKNIQYF
TRBV25-1	.	.	TRBJ2-7	15	TGTGCCAGCAGTGGGGACAGCGGACTAACCTACGAGCAGTACTTC	CASSGDSGLTYEQYF
TRBV11-2	.	many	TRBJ2-5	14	TGTGCCAGCTCAGGGAGGGGGCCCGAAGAGACCCAGTACTTC	CASSGRGPEETQYF
TRBV28	.	many	TRBJ1-5	14	TGTGCCAGCAGTTTATTCCGGGGAAGTCAGCCCCAGCATTTT	CASSLFRGSQPQHF